This T cell receptor beta chain derives from a study of shared clonotypes between healthy human individuals (dated by TCRdb to 2020 to 2021). As for the study more broadly: The cohort included three men and a couple of women between 18 and 49 years of age. For each donor, CD4 naive and CD4 memory were each run on three plates, CD8 naive on two plates, and CD8 memory on one plate. Blood TCR repertoires of about 5 healthy adults were deeply sequenced to estimate repertoire size and the extent of clonotype sharing between individuals. Different laboratories and diverse techniques were used to prepare libraries and sequence TCR repertoires, to increase sequencing depth and limit assay-specific biases. Each donor's leukapheresis produced roughly between about 0.9 and 9.5 billion PBMCs. What the study reported, not specific to this receptor: Rarefaction of sorted-subset datasets indicated incomplete sequencing despite the large sequencing depth. Pairwise subsampling indicated that sequencing depth was expected to affect the degree of clonotype sharing among donors. Larger estimated clonotype richness was generally found for naive subsets than for memory subsets. When four donors were compared, the shared fraction of clonotypes was around 5.1% for naive CD4, approximately 3.5% for naive CD8, about 2.4% for memory CD4, and around 0.37% for memory CD8. Sampling was limited to blood, and TCR repertoires in tissue likely differ from TCR repertoires in blood. The genetic and exposure-history diversity represented was limited by the small number of donors. Compared with non-shared clonotypes, the clonotypes found in all four sorted-subset donors had higher generation probabilities.

Using the deep immunoSEQ assay, TCR CDR3 regions were amplified from genomic DNA by multiplex PCR. Extracted genomic DNA from each cell subset was distributed evenly across all wells of several immunoSEQ 96-well plates, and each plate was treated as a replicate. For sorted subsets, approximately 190 ng genomic DNA, equal to approximately 30,000 T cell genomes, was loaded into each replicate PCR. Purified libraries were quantified with a Qubit 3.0 fluorometer, sized on a Bioanalyzer 2100, and re-quantified with the KAPA Library Quantification kit. Each immunoSEQ 96-well plate was sequenced on its own single-read 150-cycle Illumina NextSeq 550 flow cell. In the source study's methods: The immunoSEQ output contained only junctional sequences without quality scores, so filtering could not match that applied to full-length reads. To assign V/J genes and CDR3, sequences were annotated using PyIR, a Python wrapper for IgBLAST v1.9, with IMGT germline references. Reads were removed for weak V/J assignments (E-value above 1e-6), missing CDR3, stop codons, out-of-frame junctions, or ambiguous translated residues. V3J clonotypes were defined as sequences sharing an identical inferred V gene, J gene, and CDR3 amino acid sequence. The percentage overlap between two repertoires was calculated by dividing the number of shared unique clonotypes by the size of the smaller repertoire. Richness of each repertoire was evaluated using RTK rarefaction, the Chao1 estimator, and Recon v2.1 estimates of unobserved clonotypes. Generation probabilities were computed with OLGA for all TCRbeta clonotypes obtained by the gDNA method from several donors. Held by TCRdb, this immuneACCESS table contains in-frame sequences only and omits some clones. Under half of the omission traces to an unresolved V gene where checked; the cause of the rest is unknown. V, J and clone size derive from that table, while D and trimming were established from the DNA sequence. Recorded for this sample are about 1 million clones; 65% to 75% of them occurred a single time. In total, the top ten clones hold approximately 1.5% of the sample.

Comments on this clone: Its antigen target is currently unknown. No qualities accompany the bases; no much larger clone lies one base away. This specimen includes other DNA sequences encoding the same CDR3.

The CDR3, cysteine through phenylalanine, is 12 amino acids long. The DNA shown is the 36-base CDR3, in frame from base 1. The germline V gene (reference sequence) specifies GTSNPN as CDR1 and SVGIG as CDR2. The junction carries 7 bases between V and J, which are trimmed by 3 bases and 4 bases respectively. Healthy HIV-negative adults with no recently reported acute infections or vaccinations were included as donors. All donors were Caucasian adults living in Nashville, Tennessee, USA. CD4+ T cells were enriched by magnetic negative selection; naive cells were then positively selected on CD45RA, and the negative fraction formed the memory subset. Blood was obtained by leukapheresis, after which PBMCs were separated by Ficoll-Histopaque density gradient centrifugation and cryopreserved in liquid nitrogen vapor phase. Analytical flow cytometry was used to check the purity and quantity of every magnetically sorted T cell population. Genomic DNA was isolated from each sorted fraction and quantified by UV absorbance on a Nanodrop 2000c.

The sequence came from a man aged 18 to 35 in good health. The chain is made from TRBV30 and TRBJ1-3; the D gene assignment is ambiguous. The sample comprised memory CD4+ T cells sorted from blood. Taken with the paper, the label for cell subset or site translates to: CD45RA-negative fraction. The DNA reads as follows: TGTGCCTGGAGCGTAGCCGGAAACACCATATATTTT. Its amino acids are CAWSVAGNTIYF.